The clone carrying this TCR beta chain was seen a single time. The length of the CDR3 is 13 residues. The germline V gene encodes CDR1 SNHLY and CDR2 FYNNEI. Trimming stripped 1 base from V and 5 bases from J, with 6 bases between. Here immunoSEQ multiplex PCR was the method, and the copy in TCRdb shows in-frame clones only, minus some. This sample has over 60,000 clones; around 92% occur once, and the top ten carry about 0.7%. This sample is part of a study of T cell changes during pregnancy in multiple sclerosis. This sequence originates from a female donor in good health, enrolled as a control in a pregnancy study. The gene calls are TRBV2 and TRBJ1-5, with D unclear. The sequences come from peripheral blood, collected in the third trimester of pregnancy. In DNA form, the CDR3 reads TGTGCCAGCAGTGAAGTCTCGTATCAGCCCCAGCATTTT. Its translation is CASSEVSYQPQHF.